This T cell receptor (beta chain) was retrieved from a study of T cell responses to AZD1222 COVID-19 vaccine. Study-wide results and limits: Baseline serology detected seropositivity in only 5 to 7 AZD1222 recipients. Increases in Spike-specific TCR breadth and depth were seen after two AZD1222 doses.

As for this clone: Its specificity is not known.

The data were produced by immunoSEQ multiplex PCR, yet TCRdb's version contains in-frame clones alone and is incomplete. Counted here are approximately 120,000 clones, approximately 88% occurring once; the ten biggest clones make up about 5%. The V gene's germline CDR1 is SGHRS and CDR2 YFSETQ. Trimming cost V 4 bases and J 5 bases, with 15 bases left between them. CDR3 size: 14 residues. The V gene is TRBV5-1, the J gene TRBJ1-2; tentatively, D is TRBD1 (6 bases). The sample was peripheral blood, taken on day 0 of AZD1222 vaccination. The clonotype was recovered from an adult in good health. This CDR3 reads CASSVDSWRYGYTF. CDR3 in DNA: TGCGCCAGCAGCGTGGACAGTTGGAGGTATGGCTACACCTTC.